The 7 T cell receptor beta chains reported below all come from one sample, sequenced in a study of blood T cell repertoires in COVID-19. Assay: immunoSEQ multiplex PCR; the TCRdb copy retains only in-frame clones and omits some. Of some 260,000 clones in the sample, around 89% were seen once. The sample consisted of peripheral blood. The receptors come from a woman aged 35 to 49 who had recovered from COVID-19.

This chain connects TRBV7-8 to TRBJ2-5, with 8 nucleotides matching TRBD2. This CDR3 is built from 15 residues. Trimming cost V 5 bases and J 5 bases; bases outside gene matches: 10. Germline CDR1 SGHVS, CDR2 FQNEAQ. For the CDR3, the DNA is TGTGCCAGCAGCCCGGGGGGGGGCGGGAGTGAGACCCAGTACTTC. It translates to CASSPGGGGSETQYF.

The chain uses TRBV9 and TRBJ2-7, with 8 bases that match TRBD2. Trimming removed 0 bases from V and 7 bases from J; junction bases left unmatched: 9. CDR1 and CDR2 from the germline V gene are SGDLS and YYNGEE. This CDR3 spans 15 amino acids. CDR3 loop: CASSVGAGAGAEQYF. The CDR3 DNA follows: TGTGCCAGCAGCGTAGGAGCGGGAGCCGGGGCGGAGCAGTACTTC.

V gene TRBV7-2 combines with J gene TRBJ2-3, with 7 bases matching TRBD2. With 0 bases clipped from V and 3 bases from J, the junction kept 12 bases outside the gene matches. CDR1 is SGHTA, CDR2 FQGNSA, per germline. The CDR3 is 18 amino acids. The CDR3 sequence is CASSLARRESALTDTQYF. The DNA of the CDR3 is TGTGCCAGCAGCTTAGCTCGGCGGGAGTCGGCGCTGACAGATACGCAGTATTTT.

In this sample, this clone turned up once. This rearrangement joins TRBV3-1 (or the pseudogene TRBV3-2) to TRBJ2-7; 10 bases map to TRBD1. Germline CDR1 is LGHDT and CDR2 is YNNKEL (reference sequence). The length of the CDR3 is 24 residues. Trimming at V came to 0 bases and at J to 0 bases, leaving 26 bases not matched to a gene. CDR3 bases: TGTGCCAGCAGCCAAGATGGGGTGGGACAGGGGCCTAGCGGGCGGCCCCGCGGCTCCTACGAGCAGTACTTC. Protein: CASSQDGVGQGPSGRPRGSYEQYF.

This clone came up once. DNA of the CDR3: TGTGCCAGCAGCCATAGCTCCTATAATTCACCCCTCCACTTT. Its protein is CASSHSSYNSPLHF. This chain uses TRBV11-3 with TRBJ1-6; D remains ambiguous. The V end was cut by 5 bases, the J end by 0 bases, with 5 bases between. Germline V gene sequence: CDR1 SGHNT, CDR2 YENEEA. This CDR3 has 14 amino acids.

This clone appeared a single time. The chain uses TRBV7-2 and TRBJ1-1, with D tentatively TRBD1 (6 bases). Germline V lookup: CDR1 SGHTA, CDR2 FQGNSA. With 10 bases removed from V and 4 bases from J, the gap between germline ends came to 16 bases. The CDR3 has 13 residues. In DNA, the CDR3 is TGTGCCACAGGGGCAGGGGCGGGCACTGAAGCTTTCTTT. Amino acid sequence: CATGAGAGTEAFF.

This clone was recorded a few times. The chain is built from TRBV24-1 and TRBJ1-2; D gene ambiguous. CDR1 KGHDR and CDR2 SFDVKD come from the germline V gene. The CDR3 spans 13 residues. The germline V and J ends were trimmed by 3 bases and 1 base, with 5 bases remaining between them. The CDR3 sequence: CATSDEGNYGYTF. Written as DNA, the CDR3 is TGTGCCACCAGTGATGAGGGTAACTATGGCTACACCTTC.